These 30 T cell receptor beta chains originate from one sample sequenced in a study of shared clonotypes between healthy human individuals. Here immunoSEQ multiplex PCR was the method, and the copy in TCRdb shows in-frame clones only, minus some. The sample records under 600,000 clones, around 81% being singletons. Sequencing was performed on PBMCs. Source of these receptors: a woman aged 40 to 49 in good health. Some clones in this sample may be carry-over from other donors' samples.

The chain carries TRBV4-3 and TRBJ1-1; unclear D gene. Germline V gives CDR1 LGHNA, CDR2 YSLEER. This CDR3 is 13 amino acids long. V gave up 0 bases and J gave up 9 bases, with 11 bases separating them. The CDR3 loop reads CASSQETRLKAFF. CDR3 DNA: TGCGCCAGCAGCCAAGAGACCAGACTGAAAGCTTTCTTT.

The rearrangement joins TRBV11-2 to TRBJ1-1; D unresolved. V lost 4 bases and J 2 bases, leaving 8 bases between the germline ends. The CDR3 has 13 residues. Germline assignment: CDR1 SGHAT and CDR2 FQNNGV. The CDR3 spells CASSWSANTEAFF. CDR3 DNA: TGTGCCAGCAGCTGGTCAGCAAACACTGAAGCTTTCTTT.

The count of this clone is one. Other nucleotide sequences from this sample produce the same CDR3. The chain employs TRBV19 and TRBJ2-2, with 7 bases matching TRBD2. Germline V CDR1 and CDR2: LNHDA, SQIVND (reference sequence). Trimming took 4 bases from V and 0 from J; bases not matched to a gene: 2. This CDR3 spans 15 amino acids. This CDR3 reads CASSTSGANTGELFF. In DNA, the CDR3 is TGTGCCAGTAGTACTAGCGGCGCGAACACCGGGGAGCTGTTTTTT.

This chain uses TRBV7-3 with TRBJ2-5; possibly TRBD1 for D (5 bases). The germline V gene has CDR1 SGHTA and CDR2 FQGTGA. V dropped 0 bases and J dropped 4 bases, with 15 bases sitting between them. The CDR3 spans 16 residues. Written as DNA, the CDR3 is TGTGCCAGCAGCTTAACTCCTCGGCAGGGTATAGAGACCCAGTACTTC. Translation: CASSLTPRQGIETQYF.

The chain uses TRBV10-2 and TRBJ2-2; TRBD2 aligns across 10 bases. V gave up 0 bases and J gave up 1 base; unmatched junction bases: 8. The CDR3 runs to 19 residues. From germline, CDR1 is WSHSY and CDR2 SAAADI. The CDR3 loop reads CASSESKREGRGNTGELFF. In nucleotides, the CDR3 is TGCGCCAGCAGTGAGTCAAAGCGGGAGGGCCGCGGGAACACCGGGGAGCTGTTTTTT.

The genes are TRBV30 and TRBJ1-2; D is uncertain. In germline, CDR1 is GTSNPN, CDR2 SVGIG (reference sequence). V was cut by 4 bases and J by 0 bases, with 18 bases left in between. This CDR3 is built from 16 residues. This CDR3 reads CAWNRIRALANYGYTF. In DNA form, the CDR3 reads TGTGCCTGGAATAGGATACGGGCGCTCGCTAACTATGGCTACACCTTC.

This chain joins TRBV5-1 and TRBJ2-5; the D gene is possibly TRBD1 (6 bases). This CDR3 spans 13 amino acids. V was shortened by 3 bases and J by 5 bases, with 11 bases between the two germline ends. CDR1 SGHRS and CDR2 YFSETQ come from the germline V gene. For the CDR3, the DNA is TGCGCCAGCAGCTCCCGACAGGCGGAGACCCAGTACTTC. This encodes CASSSRQAETQYF.

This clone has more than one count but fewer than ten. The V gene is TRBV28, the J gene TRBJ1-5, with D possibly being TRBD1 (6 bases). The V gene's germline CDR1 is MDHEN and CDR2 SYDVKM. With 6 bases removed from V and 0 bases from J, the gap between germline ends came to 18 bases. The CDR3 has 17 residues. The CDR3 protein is CASSPGHIGYSNQPQHF. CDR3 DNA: TGTGCCAGCAGCCCGGGACACATAGGATATAGCAATCAGCCCCAGCATTTT.

The CDR3 DNA reads TGTGCCAGCAGACAGGGGGGAGGGATCTATGGCTACACCTTC. Translation: CASRQGGGIYGYTF. V usage is TRBV28 and J usage is TRBJ1-2; 8 bases agree with TRBD1. Per the germline V gene, CDR1 is MDHEN and CDR2 is SYDVKM. The CDR3 totals 14 residues. With 6 bases clipped from V and 4 bases from J, the junction kept 7 bases outside the gene matches.

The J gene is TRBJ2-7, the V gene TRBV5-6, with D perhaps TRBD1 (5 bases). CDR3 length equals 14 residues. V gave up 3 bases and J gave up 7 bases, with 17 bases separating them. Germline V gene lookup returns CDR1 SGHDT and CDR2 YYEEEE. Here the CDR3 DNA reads TGTGCCAGCAGCTACAGGCTACCGAGTTCTGAGCAGTACTTC. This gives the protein CASSYRLPSSEQYF.

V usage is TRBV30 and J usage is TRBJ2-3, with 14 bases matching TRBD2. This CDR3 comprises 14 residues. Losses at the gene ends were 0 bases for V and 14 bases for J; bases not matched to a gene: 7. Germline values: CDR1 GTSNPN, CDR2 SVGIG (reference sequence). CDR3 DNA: TGTGCCTGGAGTGTAGGGACTAGCGGGAGAATCCCGTATTTT. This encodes CAWSVGTSGRIPYF.

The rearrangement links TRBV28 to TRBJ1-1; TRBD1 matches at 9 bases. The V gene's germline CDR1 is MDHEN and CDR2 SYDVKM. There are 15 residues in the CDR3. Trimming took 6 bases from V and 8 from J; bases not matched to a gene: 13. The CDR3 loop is CASSLRGQGRGEAFF. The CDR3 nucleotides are TGTGCCAGCAGCCTCAGGGGACAGGGCCGAGGGGAAGCTTTCTTT.

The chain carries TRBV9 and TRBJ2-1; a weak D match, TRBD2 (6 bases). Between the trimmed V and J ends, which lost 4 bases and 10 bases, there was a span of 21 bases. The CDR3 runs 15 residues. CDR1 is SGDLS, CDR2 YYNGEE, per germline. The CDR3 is CASSSSSGLRYEQFF. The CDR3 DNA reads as TGTGCCAGCAGCTCCTCCTCGGGACTCCGGTACGAGCAGTTCTTC.

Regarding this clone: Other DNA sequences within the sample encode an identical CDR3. Here the CDR3 DNA reads TGTGCCAGTAGTCGGAGCAATCAGCCCCAGCATTTT. It codes for CASSRSNQPQHF. The chain recombines TRBV19 with TRBJ1-5; no definite D call. CDR1 LNHDA and CDR2 SQIVND come from the germline V gene (reference sequence). The CDR3 loop spans 12 amino acids. The V gene lost 5 bases and the J gene lost 1 base, with 3 bases spanning the gap.

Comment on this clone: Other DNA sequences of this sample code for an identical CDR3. Here the CDR3 reads CASSYGLNQPQHF. As DNA, the CDR3 is TGTGCCAGCAGTTACGGGCTGAATCAGCCCCAGCATTTT. This sequence joins TRBV6-6 and TRBJ1-5; D ambiguous. This CDR3 has 13 amino acids. The germline V gene encodes CDR1 MNHNY and CDR2 SVGAGI (reference sequence). The germline V and J ends were trimmed by 2 bases and 4 bases, with 6 bases remaining between them.

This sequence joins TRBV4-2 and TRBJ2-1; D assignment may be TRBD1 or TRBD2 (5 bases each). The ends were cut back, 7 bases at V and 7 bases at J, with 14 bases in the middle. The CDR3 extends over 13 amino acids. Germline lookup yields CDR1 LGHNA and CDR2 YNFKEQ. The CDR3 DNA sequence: TGTGCCAGCACCGGGACCAACTATAATGAGCAGTTCTTC. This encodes CASTGTNYNEQFF.

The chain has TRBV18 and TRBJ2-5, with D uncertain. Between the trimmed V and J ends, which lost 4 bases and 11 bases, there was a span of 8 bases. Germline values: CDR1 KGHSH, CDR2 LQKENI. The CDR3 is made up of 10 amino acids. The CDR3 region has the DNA TGTGCCAGCTCACAACCAGAGCAGTACTTC. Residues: CASSQPEQYF.

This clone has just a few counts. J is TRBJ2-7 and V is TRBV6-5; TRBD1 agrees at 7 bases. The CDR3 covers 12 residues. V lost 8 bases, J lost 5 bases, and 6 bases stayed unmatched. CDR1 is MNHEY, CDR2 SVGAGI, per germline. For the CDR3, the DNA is TGTGCCAGCCAAAGGGGGCAAAACGAGCAGTACTTC. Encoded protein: CASQRGQNEQYF.

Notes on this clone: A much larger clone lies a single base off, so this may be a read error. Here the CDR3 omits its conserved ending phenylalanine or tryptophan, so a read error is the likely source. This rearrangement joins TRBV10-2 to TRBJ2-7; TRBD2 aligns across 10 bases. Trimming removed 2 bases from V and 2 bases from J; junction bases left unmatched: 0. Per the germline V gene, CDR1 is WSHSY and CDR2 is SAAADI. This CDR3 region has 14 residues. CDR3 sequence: CASSETSGTYEQYL. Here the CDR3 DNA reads TGCGCCAGCAGTGAGACTAGCGGGACCTACGAGCAGTACCTC.

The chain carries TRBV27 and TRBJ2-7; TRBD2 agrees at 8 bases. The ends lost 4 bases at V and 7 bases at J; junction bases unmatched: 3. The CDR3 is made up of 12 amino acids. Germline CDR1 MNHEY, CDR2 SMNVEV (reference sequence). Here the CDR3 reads CASSSTGGEQYF. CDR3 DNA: TGTGCCAGCAGTTCGACGGGGGGGGAGCAGTACTTC.

The CDR3 nucleotides read TGTGCCAGCAGTGAATTTTCTCCACCAAATTACGAGCAGTACTTC. It specifies CASSEFSPPNYEQYF. This chain joins TRBV25-1 and TRBJ2-5, with D unresolved. The DNA end favors TRBJ2-7, so the J call may be wrong. CDR1 and CDR2 from the germline V gene are MGHDK and SYGVNS. The CDR3 consists of 15 residues.

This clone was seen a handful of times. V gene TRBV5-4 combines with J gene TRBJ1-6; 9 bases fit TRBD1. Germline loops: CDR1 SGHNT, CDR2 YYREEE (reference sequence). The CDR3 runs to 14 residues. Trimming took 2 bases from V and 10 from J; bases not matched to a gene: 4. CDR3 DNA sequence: TGTGCCAGCAGCTTAGGACAGGGGTCCTCACCCCTCCACTTT. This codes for CASSLGQGSSPLHF.

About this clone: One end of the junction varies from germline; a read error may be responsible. The CDR3 sequence: CARSLDTNNEKLFF. CDR3 sequence (DNA): TGCGCCCGCAGCTTGGACACCAATAATGAAAAACTGTTTTTT. The chain employs TRBV5-1 and TRBJ1-4; tentatively, D is TRBD1 (5 bases). The germline V gene encodes CDR1 SGHRS and CDR2 YFSETQ. This CDR3 is 14 amino acids long.

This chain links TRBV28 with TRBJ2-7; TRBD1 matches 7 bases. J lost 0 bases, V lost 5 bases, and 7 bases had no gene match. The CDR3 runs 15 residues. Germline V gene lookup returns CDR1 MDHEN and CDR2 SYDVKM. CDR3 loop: CASSTTGRSSYEQYF. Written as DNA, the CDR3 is TGTGCCAGCAGTACGACAGGGAGAAGCTCCTACGAGCAGTACTTC.

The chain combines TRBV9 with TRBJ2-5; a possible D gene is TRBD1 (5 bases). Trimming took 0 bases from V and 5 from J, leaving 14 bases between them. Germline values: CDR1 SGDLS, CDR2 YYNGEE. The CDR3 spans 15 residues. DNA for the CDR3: TGTGCCAGCAGCGTAGCTGGAACGTGGGGCGAGACCCAGTACTTC. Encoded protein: CASSVAGTWGETQYF.

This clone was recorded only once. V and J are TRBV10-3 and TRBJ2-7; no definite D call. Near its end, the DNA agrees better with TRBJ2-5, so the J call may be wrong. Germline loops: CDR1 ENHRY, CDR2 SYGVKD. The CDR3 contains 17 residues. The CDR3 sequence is CAISESSYKLPRETQYF. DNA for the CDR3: TGTGCCATCAGTGAGTCCAGTTACAAACTACCTCGAGAGACCCAGTACTTC.

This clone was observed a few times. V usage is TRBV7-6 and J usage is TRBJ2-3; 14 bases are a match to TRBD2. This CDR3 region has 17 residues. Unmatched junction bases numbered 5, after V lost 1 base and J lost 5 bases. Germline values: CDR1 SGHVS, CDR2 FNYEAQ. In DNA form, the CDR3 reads TGTGCCAGCAGCTTAGTCTCGACTAGCGGGAGGGGAGATACGCAGTATTTT. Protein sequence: CASSLVSTSGRGDTQYF.

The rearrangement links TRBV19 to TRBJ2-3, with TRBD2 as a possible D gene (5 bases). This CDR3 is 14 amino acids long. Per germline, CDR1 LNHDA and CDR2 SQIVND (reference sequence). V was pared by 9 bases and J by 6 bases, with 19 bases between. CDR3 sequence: CASQRAFLGDTQYF. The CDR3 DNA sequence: TGTGCCAGCCAGAGGGCCTTCCTAGGGGATACGCAGTATTTT.

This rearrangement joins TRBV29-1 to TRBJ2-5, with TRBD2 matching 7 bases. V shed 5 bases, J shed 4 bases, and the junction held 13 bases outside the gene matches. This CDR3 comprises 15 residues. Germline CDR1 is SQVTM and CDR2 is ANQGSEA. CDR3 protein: CSVSDWGGSPETQYF. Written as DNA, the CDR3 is TGCAGCGTTTCGGATTGGGGAGGGAGTCCAGAGACCCAGTACTTC.

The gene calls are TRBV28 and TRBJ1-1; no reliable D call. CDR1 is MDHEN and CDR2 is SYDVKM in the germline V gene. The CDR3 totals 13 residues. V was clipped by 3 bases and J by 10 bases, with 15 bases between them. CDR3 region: CASSFVAVLGAFF. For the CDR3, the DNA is TGTGCCAGCAGTTTTGTTGCCGTTCTCGGAGCTTTCTTT.